This T cell receptor (beta chain) stems from a study of cytomegalovirus exposure and HLA in healthy donors. Per the germline V gene, CDR1 is SGHAT and CDR2 is FQNNGV. The CDR3 sequence is 13 residues long. V was trimmed by 4 bases and J by 7 bases, leaving 14 bases between them. It was with 60 Vbeta and 13 Jbeta primers that the PCR ran. Only in-frame clones appear in the TCRdb table, and some are missing; sequencing was by immunoSEQ multiplex PCR. This sample has around 200,000 clones; around 64% occur once, and the top ten carry 2.6%. The J gene is TRBJ2-7, the V gene TRBV11-2; D is possibly TRBD2 (5 bases). The sequence came from a man aged 40-50 years in good health and CMV-seropositive. The sequencing sample was made of PBMCs. CDR3 coding DNA: TGTGCCAGCAGCTCCCCAAGGCGAGGGGAGCAGTACTTC. Translating gives CASSSPRRGEQYF.